The 21 T cell receptor beta chains reported below all come from one sample, sequenced in a study of monozygotic twins with inflammatory bowel disease. For each CDR3 protein, TCRdb gives one entry from its re-call of the 5' RACE reads, without DNA. This sample's clone table lists over 150,000 distinct CDR3 sequences. What was sequenced was blood. The receptors here all came from a human donor with ulcerative colitis or Crohn's disease, or a healthy co-twin of an affected twin (not recorded which).

This sequence joins TRBV9 and TRBJ1-1; TCRdb outputs TRBD1, but without DNA this stays unchecked. Germline assignment: CDR1 SGDLS and CDR2 YYNGEE. The CDR3 has 16 amino acids. CDR3 amino acids: CASSVKQGAMNTEAFF.

The gene calls are TRBV6-5 and TRBJ1-4; the D call from TCRdb, TRBD1, cannot be confirmed without DNA. The germline gives CDR1 MNHEY, CDR2 SVGAGI. This CDR3 spans 16 amino acids. The CDR3 sequence is CASSSDSFATNEKLSF.

The chain combines TRBV15 with TRBJ2-2. CDR1 is LNHNV and CDR2 is YYDKDF in the germline V gene (reference sequence). The CDR3 loop spans 13 amino acids. CDR3 amino acids: CATSRAAPGELFF.

The chain recombines TRBV5-6 with TRBJ2-2; as DNA is missing, the TRBD1 call by TCRdb cannot be tested. CDR3 length: 14 residues. CDR1 is SGHDT and CDR2 is YYEEEE in the germline V gene. The CDR3 reads CASSLQGHGGELFF.

The rearrangement uses TRBV18 and TRBJ2-3; TCRdb's assignment of TRBD1 cannot be checked, as there is no DNA. Germline-derived CDR1 and CDR2 are KGHSH and LQKENI. The CDR3 consists of 14 residues. The chain's CDR3 is CASSPDRSTDTQYF.

This chain links TRBV11-3 with TRBJ2-5; TCRdb names TRBD2, which stays unverified in the absence of DNA. This CDR3 region has 16 residues. The germline CDR1 and CDR2 sequences are SGHNT and YENEEA. The CDR3 loop reads CASSDHPSGSQETQYF.

The rearrangement joins TRBV6-1 to TRBJ2-2; checking the TCRdb D call of TRBD1 is not possible without DNA. This CDR3 spans 14 amino acids. CDR1 MNHNS and CDR2 SASEGT come from the germline V gene. Here the CDR3 reads CASTQGADTGELFF.

V and J are TRBV5-1 and TRBJ2-7; TCRdb designates TRBD1, a call that cannot be tested without DNA. CDR1 and CDR2 from the germline V gene are SGHRS and YFSETQ. The CDR3 is 15 amino acids. Here the CDR3 reads CASSLKQGTLYEQYF.

The chain couples TRBV19 to TRBJ2-1; TCRdb picks TRBD2, but there is no DNA to check that call. This CDR3 region has 14 residues. Per the germline V gene, CDR1 is LNHDA and CDR2 is SQIVND (reference sequence). The CDR3 is CASASESSYNEQFF.

The rearrangement links TRBV7-9 to TRBJ2-5; TCRdb calls TRBD2, which cannot be checked without DNA. Germline V gives CDR1 SEHNR, CDR2 FQNEAQ (reference sequence). CDR3 length equals 17 residues. This chain's CDR3 is CASSPPGGLGIQETQYF.

The CDR3 here is CASSPWDRDLLEAFF. The chain recombines TRBV28 with TRBJ1-1; lacking DNA, the TRBD1 call made by TCRdb goes unchecked. This CDR3 has 15 amino acids. Germline V gene sequence: CDR1 MDHEN, CDR2 SYDVKM.

V usage is TRBV5-1 and J usage is TRBJ2-4; TCRdb's D gene call, TRBD2, goes unchecked for lack of DNA. CDR1 and CDR2 from the germline V gene are SGHRS and YFSETQ. The CDR3 consists of 16 residues. This CDR3 reads CASSLNIGRVGDIQYF.

J is TRBJ2-1 and V is TRBV19; TCRdb lists TRBD1, though no DNA is available to test this call. This CDR3 region has 16 residues. The germline V gene has CDR1 LNHDA and CDR2 SQIVND (reference sequence). CDR3 protein: CASSGLGGLGYNEQFF.

The chain joins TRBV29-1 to TRBJ2-2; the TCRdb D gene call, TRBD1, has no DNA to confirm it. There are 13 residues in the CDR3. CDR1 is SQVTM and CDR2 is ANQGSEA in the germline V gene. This chain's CDR3 is CSVNTPGTGELIF.

The chain is built from TRBV11-2 and TRBJ2-3; TCRdb picks TRBD2, but there is no DNA to check that call. Germline lookup yields CDR1 SGHAT and CDR2 FQNNGV. This CDR3 region has 18 residues. CDR3: CASSTKPSGRGETDTQYF. Full variable domain (missing parts from reference TRBV11-2 and TRBJ2-3): EAGVAQSPRYKIIEKRQSVAFWCNPISGHATLYWYQQILGQGPKLLIQFQNNGVVDDSQLPKDRFSAERLKGVDSTLKIQPAKLEDSAVYLCASSTKPSGRGETDTQYFGPGTRLTVL.

The CDR3 sequence is CASSPRTSGRGEQFF. The chain carries TRBV5-1 and TRBJ2-1; TCRdb selects TRBD2, and the lack of DNA leaves this call unchecked. Looked up from germline, CDR1 is SGHRS and CDR2 is YFSETQ. The CDR3 sequence is 15 residues long.

This chain connects TRBV24-1 to TRBJ2-7; TCRdb calls TRBD2, which cannot be checked without DNA. CDR1 is KGHDR and CDR2 is SFDVKD in the germline V gene. The CDR3 totals 15 residues. The CDR3 sequence: CATSATSGHSYEQYF.

This chain uses TRBV29-1 with TRBJ2-3; TCRdb's D call of TRBD2 is untestable without DNA. Germline assignment: CDR1 SQVTM and CDR2 ANQGSEA. The CDR3 has 16 residues. The CDR3 region is CSVEDEAGGITDTQYF.

The J gene is TRBJ1-6, the V gene TRBV5-1. This CDR3 spans 13 amino acids. CDR1 and CDR2 (germline): SGHRS, YFSETQ. CDR3 sequence: CASSLGGNSPLHF. Variable domain in full (rest from reference TRBV5-1 and TRBJ1-6): KAGVTQTPRYLIKTRGQQVTLSCSPISGHRSVSWYQQTPGQGLQFLFEYFSETQRNKGNFPGRFSGRQFSNSRSEMNVSTLELGDSALYLCASSLGGNSPLHFGNGTRLTVT.

This chain joins TRBV6-5 and TRBJ1-4; checking the TCRdb D call of TRBD1 is not possible without DNA. This CDR3 has 14 amino acids. CDR1 and CDR2 (germline): MNHEY, SVGAGI. CDR3 in amino acids: CASSYSFRVEKLFF.

The rearrangement links TRBV6-6 to TRBJ1-2; TCRdb calls TRBD1, which cannot be checked without DNA. The germline V gene has CDR1 MNHNY and CDR2 SVGAGI (reference sequence). CDR3 length equals 13 residues. This CDR3 reads CASSYSRGQGYTF.